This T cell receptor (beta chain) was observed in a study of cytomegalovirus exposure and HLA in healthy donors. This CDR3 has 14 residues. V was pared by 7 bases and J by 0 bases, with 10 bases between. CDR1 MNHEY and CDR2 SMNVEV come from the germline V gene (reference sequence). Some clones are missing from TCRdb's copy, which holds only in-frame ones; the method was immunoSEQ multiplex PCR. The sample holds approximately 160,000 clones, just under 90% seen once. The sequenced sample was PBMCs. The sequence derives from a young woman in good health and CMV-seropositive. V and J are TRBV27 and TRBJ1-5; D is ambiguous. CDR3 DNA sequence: TGTGCCAGCAACCTAATAAATAGCAATCAGCCCCAGCATTTT. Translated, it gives CASNLINSNQPQHF.